This T cell receptor beta chain emerged from a study of response to subunit inactivated influenza vaccine. Study-wide results and caveats: There was a suggestion from the authors that each seasonal influenza vaccination recruits few new T cells.

TCRdb ran MiXCR on the RT-PCR reads and lists one entry per CDR3 protein. Of about 830,000 distinct CDR3 sequences in the sample, roughly 20% were seen once. Germline loops: CDR1 DFQATT, CDR2 SNEGSKA (reference sequence). This CDR3 comprises 14 residues. J was trimmed by 1 base and V by 5 bases; bases with no gene match: 4. As to this clonotype: Its antigen is unidentified.

Material: PBMCs from blood, obtained about 5 days after vaccination. The receptor was derived from a man aged 45-65 years who received an inactivated influenza vaccine. This chain connects TRBV20-1 to TRBJ2-2, with TRBD2 matching 7 bases. The CDR3 region is CSALGLGNTGELFF. DNA for the CDR3: TGCAGTGCTCTCGGACTAGGGAACACCGGGGAGCTGTTTTTT.